The rows below give T cell receptor beta chains drawn from one sample of a study of control samples from healthy donors and cancer patients. TCRdb keeps only in-frame clones here, not all; method: immunoSEQ multiplex PCR. The profile covers around 150,000 clones, with around nine tenths appearing a single time and around 12% taken by the ten largest. The sequenced material came from blood. These receptors were obtained from a man under 40 in good health. The CDR3 runs from the conserved cysteine through the conserved F or W. Only part of the rows carry a size: once, few, many, or a class if the clone is expanded.

CDR3 protein,V gene,clone size,J gene
CSVGGRITYNEQFF,TRBV29-1,.,TRBJ2-1
CASKGRNYGYTF,TRBV19,once,TRBJ1-2
CASSQDLLTDTQYF,TRBV3-1/TRBV3-2,.,TRBJ2-3
CASSLTGYNQPQHF,TRBV6-5,.,TRBJ1-5
CASSRQGPDTQYF,TRBV5-6,.,TRBJ2-3
CASSLSSSYNEQFF,TRBV7-2,.,TRBJ2-1
CASSPPGQGRNEQFF,TRBV27,.,TRBJ2-1
CASTLGLGTEAFF,TRBV7-3,.,TRBJ1-1
CASSPGDTFSNQPQHF,TRBV3-1/TRBV3-2,.,TRBJ1-5
CASSQEARDNYQETQYF,TRBV3-1/TRBV3-2,.,TRBJ2-5
CASSFLDSVLDQPQHF,TRBV28,.,TRBJ1-5
CAWSVLLNTEAFF,TRBV30,.,TRBJ1-1
CASSQTGIASTDTQYF,TRBV5-1,.,TRBJ2-3
CASSLPGTGNQPQHF,TRBV7-8,.,TRBJ1-5
CATSRDIGRNRGELFF,TRBV15,.,TRBJ2-2
CASSHGYARLAGGDTQYF,TRBV5-4,.,TRBJ2-3
CASSPGLAGGPRVNEQFF,TRBV18,.,TRBJ2-1
CASSVAEENTEAFF,TRBV2,.,TRBJ1-1
CASSVLTSGRNTGELFF,TRBV5-4,.,TRBJ2-2
CASSLVGGGQETQYF,TRBV7-2,.,TRBJ2-5
CASGAGDRNTIYF,TRBV6-5,.,TRBJ1-3
CASRLGGLGEQYF,TRBV2,.,TRBJ2-7
CASNKDGGRAQRSEQYF,TRBV14,.,TRBJ2-7
CASSLRDRTFSPLHF,TRBV9,.,TRBJ1-6
CASSLGQPVGTQYF,TRBV5-5,.,TRBJ2-5
CASSVGQTFSGNTIYF,TRBV9,.,TRBJ1-3
CASSFHNEQFF,TRBV7-9,.,TRBJ2-1
CASSPTVSSYNEQFF,TRBV21-1,.,TRBJ2-1
CASSFGQPGSVFF,TRBV7-6,.,TRBJ1-4
CATSRERDRGGEKLFF,TRBV15,.,TRBJ1-4
CASSPRQPLKEKLFF,TRBV18,.,TRBJ1-4
CAWGPSGGELFF,TRBV30,.,TRBJ2-2
CASSFSFSGDTNSGNTIYF,TRBV27,.,TRBJ1-3
CASRGTDSGYTF,TRBV7-9,.,TRBJ1-2
CASSLFAPGRHEAFF,TRBV5-6,.,TRBJ1-1
CATSERADTGELFF,TRBV24-1,.,TRBJ2-2
CASILRDNEQFF,TRBV10-1,.,TRBJ2-1
CASSYFQGSYEQYF,TRBV6-5,once,TRBJ2-7
CASSPPTSGSTDTQYF,TRBV28,few,TRBJ2-3
CAISGTEGNQPQHF,TRBV10-3,.,TRBJ1-5
CSASSGNRGPNQPQHF,TRBV20-1,.,TRBJ1-5
CASSWRELGLRLNEQFF,TRBV11-2,.,TRBJ2-1
CASRRVTGQGLYEQYF,TRBV11-2,once,TRBJ2-7
CSASSNSPLHF,TRBV20-1,.,TRBJ1-6
CASSSGSNQPQHF,TRBV12-3/TRBV12-4,.,TRBJ1-5
CASRLQGDSPLHF,TRBV28,once,TRBJ1-6
CASRGTGLKETQYF,TRBV3-1/TRBV3-2,few,TRBJ2-5
CASSLLPTHTDTQYF,TRBV7-3,.,TRBJ2-3
CASSSIAGGSVEQFF,TRBV11-2,.,TRBJ2-1
CASSQVGGVYSPLHF,TRBV4-1,.,TRBJ1-6
CASINRGRNTEAFF,TRBV19,.,TRBJ1-1
CASSPAYNQPQHF,TRBV2,.,TRBJ1-5
CASSDRGSTDTQYF,TRBV7-9,few,TRBJ2-3
CASSLAGPTYNEQFF,TRBV7-6,.,TRBJ2-1
CASSYGTTYPYEQYF,TRBV6-5,.,TRBJ2-7
CASTLAGGPNTGELFF,TRBV10-2,.,TRBJ2-2
CASSPSREALNEQFF,TRBV6-4,.,TRBJ2-1
CATSRVRGDANYGYTF,TRBV15,.,TRBJ1-2
CASSSPGYEQYF,TRBV28,once,TRBJ2-7
CATSRDGPNYEQYF,TRBV15,.,TRBJ2-7